This T cell receptor beta chain originates from a study of early T cells in non-severe SARS-CoV-2 infection. Looking at the study overall: Sequenced bulk RNA came from whole blood that was unsorted, and chains were unpaired.

This clonotype showed up just a few times. Using its own MiXCR run on the 5' RACE reads, TCRdb lists one record per CDR3 protein. The table has 55,000 to 70,000 distinct CDR3 sequences, 5.5% to 6.5% seen once. The sequenced sample was whole blood. The origin of this receptor is an adult who was a healthcare worker with PCR-confirmed SARS-CoV-2 infection or an uninfected control (not recorded which).

The CDR3: CASSFLPSRTGQGTQYF. In nucleotides, the CDR3 is TGTGCCAGCAGTTTTCTTCCTTCACGGACGGGCCAGGGTACGCAGTATTTT. The chain recombines TRBV27 with TRBJ2-3; a weak D match, TRBD1 (5 bases). Trimming left V 3 bases short and J 8 bases short, with 24 bases between. From germline, CDR1 is MNHEY and CDR2 SMNVEV (reference sequence). CDR3 length equals 17 residues.